One and the same sample provided the 2 T cell receptor beta chains below, sequenced in a study of blood T cell repertoires in COVID-19. Profiling relied on immunoSEQ multiplex PCR, and the TCRdb table lists in-frame clones only, not all of them. Seen here are approximately 260,000 clones, under 90% observed once, and the top ten hold roughly 2.1%. The sequenced sample consisted of peripheral blood. The receptor set was obtained from a man between 45 and 60 years old with acute or convalescent COVID-19.

This clone appeared a single time. V and J are TRBV18 and TRBJ1-2; D perhaps matches TRBD1 (5 bases). The CDR3 is made up of 15 amino acids. V was pared by 5 bases and J by 4 bases, with 17 bases between. Germline CDR1 KGHSH, CDR2 LQKENI. DNA for the CDR3: TGTGCCAGCTCAGCTAAGAGCGGGGCTTCCTATGGCTACACCTTC. Translated, it gives CASSAKSGASYGYTF.

The chain uses TRBV6-5 and TRBJ1-2, with D hard to call. The CDR3 has 14 amino acids. Per the germline V gene, CDR1 is MNHEY and CDR2 is SVGAGI. V was shortened by 6 bases and J by 4 bases, with 15 bases between the two germline ends. The CDR3 bases are TGTGCCAGCAGCCTTACAAATCGGGGCTATGGCTACACCTTC. It encodes CASSLTNRGYGYTF.